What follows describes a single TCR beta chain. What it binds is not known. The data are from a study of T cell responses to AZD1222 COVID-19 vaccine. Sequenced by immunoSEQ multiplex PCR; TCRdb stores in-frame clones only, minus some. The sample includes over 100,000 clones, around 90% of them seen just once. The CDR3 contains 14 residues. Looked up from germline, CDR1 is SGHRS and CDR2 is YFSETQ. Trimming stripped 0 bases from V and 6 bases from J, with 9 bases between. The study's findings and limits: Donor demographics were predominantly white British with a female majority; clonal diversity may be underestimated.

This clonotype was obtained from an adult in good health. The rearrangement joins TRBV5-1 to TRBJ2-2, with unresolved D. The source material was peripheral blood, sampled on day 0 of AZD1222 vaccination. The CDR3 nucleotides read TGCGCCAGCAGCTTGGTCATGGACGCCGGGGAGCTGTTTTTT. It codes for CASSLVMDAGELFF.